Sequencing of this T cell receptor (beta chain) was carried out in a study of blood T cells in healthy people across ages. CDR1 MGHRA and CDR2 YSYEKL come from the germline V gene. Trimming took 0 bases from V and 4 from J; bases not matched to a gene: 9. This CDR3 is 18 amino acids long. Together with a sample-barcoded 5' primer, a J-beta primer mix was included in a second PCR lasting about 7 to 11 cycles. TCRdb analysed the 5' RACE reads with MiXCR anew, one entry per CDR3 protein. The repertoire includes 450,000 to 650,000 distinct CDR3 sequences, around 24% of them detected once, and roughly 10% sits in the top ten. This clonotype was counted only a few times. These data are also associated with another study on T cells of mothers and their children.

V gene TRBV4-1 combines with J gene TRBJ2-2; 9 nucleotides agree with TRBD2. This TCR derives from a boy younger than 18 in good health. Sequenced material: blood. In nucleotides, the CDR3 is TGCGCCAGCAGCCAAGATCGGATAGCGGGAGTTTCCACCGGGGAGCTGTTTTTT. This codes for CASSQDRIAGVSTGELFF.